A single sample gave rise to the 8 T cell receptor beta chains below, sequenced in a study of T-cell memory formation after mild COVID-19. TCRdb reprocessed the 5' RACE reads with MiXCR, giving one entry per CDR3 protein. Among just over 350,000 distinct CDR3 sequences listed, around 14% were seen once. The specimen was PBMCs or a T cell subset sorted from them (not recorded which). Receptors originate from a young man who had mild COVID-19 (a few samples of this study predate the infection). Cell type and time point are not known.

The genes are TRBV24-1 and TRBJ2-3; D is possibly TRBD2 (6 bases). Germline values: CDR1 KGHDR, CDR2 SFDVKD. CDR3 length equals 14 residues. V was pared by 9 bases and J by 7 bases, with 19 bases between. CDR3 in amino acids: CATSTPSSVHTQYF. The CDR3 nucleotides are TGTGCCACCTCAACCCCATCTAGCGTACATACGCAGTATTTT.

This clonotype has only a few counts. The chain uses TRBV9 and TRBJ1-2, with D perhaps TRBD1 (6 bases). Trimming took 3 bases from V and 8 from J, leaving 8 bases between them. This CDR3 region has 11 residues. The germline V gene encodes CDR1 SGDLS and CDR2 YYNGEE. The CDR3 is CASSADRGYTF. CDR3 sequence (DNA): TGTGCCAGCAGCGCAGACAGGGGCTACACCTTC.

This clonotype was seen at least ten times. The chain employs TRBV19 and TRBJ2-5; D assignment may be TRBD1 or TRBD2 (5 bases each). CDR1 LNHDA and CDR2 SQIVND come from the germline V gene (reference sequence). V was cut by 8 bases and J by 2 bases, with 12 bases left in between. CDR3 length equals 13 residues. The CDR3, as DNA: TGTGCCAGTTCCGGGACGGATCAAGAGACCCAGTACTTC. Translation gives CASSGTDQETQYF. Full variable domain (rest looked up from reference TRBV19 and TRBJ2-5): DGGITQSPKYLFRKEGQNVTLSCEQNLNHDAMYWYRQDPGQGLRLIYYSQIVNDFQKGDIAEGYSVSREKKESFPLTVTSAQKNPTAFYLCASSGTDQETQYFGPGTRLLVL.

This chain uses TRBV20-1 with TRBJ2-1, with no clear D. Trimming pared 5 bases from V and 11 bases from J, leaving 10 bases between. Looked up from germline, CDR1 is DFQATT and CDR2 is SNEGSKA (reference sequence). The CDR3 is made up of 10 amino acids. The CDR3 here is CSASPGQQFF. CDR3 in DNA: TGCAGTGCTTCCCCGGGTCAGCAGTTCTTC.

This clonotype was detected a few times. The CDR3 DNA reads TGCGCCAGCAGCCAAGATAATTGGACAGGGGTTGAAAAACTGTTTTTT. Translating it yields CASSQDNWTGVEKLFF. The chain uses TRBV4-1 and TRBJ1-4, with 9 bases that match TRBD1. The CDR3 runs to 16 residues. The germline CDR1 and CDR2 sequences are MGHRA and YSYEKL. V shed 0 bases, J shed 7 bases, and the junction held 6 bases outside the gene matches.

This clonotype was observed a handful of times. The chain has TRBV7-2 and TRBJ1-2, with a possible D match to TRBD1 (5 bases). The CDR3 covers 16 residues. The germline V gene encodes CDR1 SGHTA and CDR2 FQGNSA. Trimming took 1 base from V and 6 from J, leaving 18 bases between them. CDR3 coding DNA: TGTGCCAGCAGCTTAGGGGGCGTCAGGCCAGGTCATGGCTACACCTTC. It specifies CASSLGGVRPGHGYTF.

This clonotype was found many times. V and J are TRBV6-5 and TRBJ2-7, with D perhaps matching TRBD2 (6 bases). The CDR3 runs 15 residues. Germline V gene lookup returns CDR1 MNHEY and CDR2 SVGAGI. V lost 2 bases to trimming and J lost 2 bases, with 13 bases between them. CDR3: CASSYEGTLPYEQYF. CDR3 DNA sequence: TGTGCCAGCAGTTACGAGGGGACTTTGCCCTACGAGCAGTACTTC.

This clonotype has more than one count but fewer than ten. This rearrangement joins TRBV19 to TRBJ1-2; 9 positions agree with TRBD1. Per germline, CDR1 LNHDA and CDR2 SQIVND (reference sequence). J lost 8 bases, V lost 6 bases, and 7 bases had no gene match. This CDR3 has 13 amino acids. CDR3 loop: CASSPGQGSGYTF. CDR3 sequence (DNA): TGTGCCAGTAGCCCGGGACAGGGAAGCGGCTACACCTTC.